A single sample gave rise to the 5 T cell receptor beta chains below, sequenced in a study of long-term antiretroviral therapy in people with HIV. A v3.0 immunoSEQ assay was performed at survey level. Here immunoSEQ multiplex PCR was the method, and the copy in TCRdb shows in-frame clones only, minus some. The sample has roughly 33,000 clones, more than 60% seen once. Sequencing was performed on unsorted PBMCs, taken 3.1 years after starting antiretroviral therapy. The origin of the receptors is a woman in her forties or fifties with HIV.

CDR3 loop: CASGSRLTGQFF. The CDR3 bases are TGTGCTAGTGGTTCCAGACTTACCGGCCAATTCTTC. The chain uses TRBV12-5 and TRBJ2-1, with no clear D. The CDR3 is made up of 12 amino acids. Trimming stripped 4 bases from V and 16 bases from J, with 17 bases between. Germline V gene lookup returns CDR1 LGHNT and CDR2 FRNRAP.

The rearrangement joins TRBV6-1 to TRBJ1-2; TRBD1 matches 9 bases. Germline V lookup: CDR1 MNHNS, CDR2 SASEGT. The CDR3 has 14 residues. V was clipped by 6 bases and J by 2 bases; unmatched bases: 4. The CDR3 spells CASRPGQGNYGYTF. The DNA of the CDR3 is TGTGCCAGCAGGCCTGGACAGGGGAACTATGGCTACACCTTC.

The sample holds one count of this clone. The chain joins TRBV27 to TRBJ2-2, with a weak D call TRBD2 (7 bases). Trimming removed 2 bases from V and 2 bases from J, with 15 bases in between. Per the germline V gene, CDR1 is MNHEY and CDR2 is SMNVEV (reference sequence). The CDR3 runs to 17 residues. CDR3 sequence reads: CASSLAGGGLNTGELFF. Here the CDR3 DNA reads TGTGCCAGCAGTTTAGCTGGCGGGGGCCTTAACACCGGGGAGCTGTTTTTT.

The CDR3 region has the DNA TGTGCCAGCAGGGTGAGGTTCACAGATACGCAGTATTTT. Its translation: CASRVRFTDTQYF. V is TRBV6-1 and J is TRBJ2-3; D not certain. The CDR3 runs to 13 residues. Germline values: CDR1 MNHNS, CDR2 SASEGT. V lost 6 bases and J lost 2, with 9 bases in between.

This clone has only one observation. The V call is TRBV27, the J call TRBJ1-5; 7 bases align to TRBD1. The CDR3 consists of 16 residues. The germline V gene has CDR1 MNHEY and CDR2 SMNVEV (reference sequence). V was pared by 8 bases and J by 2 bases, with 12 bases of the junction left unmatched. The CDR3 region has the DNA TGTGCCAGCGCTGGAACCTCAGGGGGAGGCAATCAGCCCCAGCATTTT. Its translation: CASAGTSGGGNQPQHF.